This TCR beta chain was identified in a study of OX40 agonist ivuxolimab in advanced cancers. Whole-study context: Clinicians treated patients with ivuxolimab, an agonistic anti-OX40 (CD134) antibody.

With baseline, cycle 4 day 1, and cycle 7 day 1 as timepoints, blood was sampled. The length of the CDR3 is 11 residues. V was trimmed by 5 bases and J by 7 bases, leaving 8 bases between them. Germline V CDR1 and CDR2: MDHEN, SYDVKM. Libraries were prepared by immunoSEQ multiplex PCR; TCRdb keeps only in-frame clonotypes and omits some of them. In the table there are roughly 67,000 clones, more than 65% of which are singletons. Sequences were derived from CD4+ or CD8+ T cells sorted from blood, sampled in a trial of the OX40 agonist ivuxolimab. This TCR came from an adult with an advanced solid tumor such as melanoma, head and neck, liver or kidney cancer. V gene TRBV28 combines with J gene TRBJ1-2; D ambiguous. The CDR3, as DNA: TGTGCCAGCAGTCCGGGAACTGGCTACACCTTC. Protein: CASSPGTGYTF.